The rows below give T cell receptor beta chains drawn from one sample of a study of blood T cells in healthy people across ages. TCRdb fed the 5' RACE reads into MiXCR, producing one record per CDR3 protein. The sample records under 1,000,000 distinct CDR3 sequences, around 36% being singletons. The sequenced sample consisted of blood. The receptor source for this set is a man between 18 and 29 years old in good health. Both conserved end residues are part of each CDR3. The D gene is left open where the match is weak. Size is omitted from some rows. Given values are once, few, many or a class for expanded clones.

J: TRBJ2-1; V: TRBV4-1; D: .; size: many; CDR3: CASSQDQGTYNEQFF; DNA: TGCGCCAGCAGCCAAGATCAGGGTACCTACAATGAGCAGTTCTTC
J: TRBJ1-5; V: TRBV4-2; D: .; size: .; CDR3: CASSQVSQGGQPQHF; DNA: TGTGCCAGCAGCCAAGTGTCCCAGGGCGGTCAGCCCCAGCATTTT
J: TRBJ2-1; V: TRBV9; D: TRBD2; size: .; CDR3: CASAGGGDEQFF; DNA: TGTGCCAGCGCGGGGGGCGGGGATGAGCAGTTCTTC
J: TRBJ2-2; V: TRBV2; D: .; size: .; CDR3: CASSQNFPGELFF; DNA: TGTGCCAGCAGTCAAAATTTCCCCGGGGAGCTGTTTTTT
J: TRBJ2-3; V: TRBV7-9; D: .; size: .; CDR3: CASSSRGGGSTTDTQYF; DNA: TGTGCCAGCAGCTCCCGAGGAGGGGGCTCAACCACAGATACGCAGTATTTT
J: TRBJ2-5; V: TRBV7-6; D: TRBD2; size: few; CDR3: CASSLGYWGGETQYF; DNA: TGTGCCAGCAGCTTAGGATATTGGGGGGGAGAGACCCAGTACTTC
J: TRBJ1-5; V: TRBV9; D: .; size: .; CDR3: CASSVDGDNQPQHF; DNA: TGTGCCAGCAGCGTAGATGGGGACAATCAGCCCCAGCATTTT
J: TRBJ1-6; V: TRBV7-3; D: .; size: .; CDR3: CASSLRGANSPLHF; DNA: TGTGCCAGCAGCTTACGGGGTGCAAATTCACCCCTCCACTTT
J: TRBJ1-1; V: TRBV12-3/TRBV12-4; D: .; size: few; CDR3: CASTVGAMNTEAFF; DNA: TGTGCCAGCACGGTAGGGGCCATGAACACTGAAGCTTTCTTT
J: TRBJ1-2; V: TRBV5-5; D: .; size: .; CDR3: CASNSDTNYGYTF; DNA: TGTGCCAGCAACTCCGACACTAACTATGGCTACACCTTC
J: TRBJ2-3; V: TRBV20-1; D: .; size: many; CDR3: CSATISTDTQYF; DNA: TGCAGTGCAACCATAAGCACAGATACGCAGTATTTT
J: TRBJ2-1; V: TRBV29-1; D: .; size: .; CDR3: CSIQEPNYNEQFF; DNA: TGCAGCATACAGGAACCGAACTACAATGAGCAGTTCTTC
J: TRBJ2-7; V: TRBV27; D: .; size: few; CDR3: CASRLSEISYEQYF; DNA: TGTGCCAGCAGACTTAGCGAAATCTCCTACGAGCAGTACTTC
J: TRBJ1-5; V: TRBV10-3; D: .; size: .; CDR3: CAISESTGDQPQHF; DNA: TGTGCCATCAGTGAGTCGACCGGTGATCAGCCCCAGCATTTT
J: TRBJ2-3; V: TRBV9; D: TRBD1; size: .; CDR3: CASSAVTGTASTDTQCF; DNA: TGTGCCAGCAGCGCAGTTACCGGGACAGCTAGCACAGATACGCAGTGTTTT
J: TRBJ2-7; V: TRBV7-3; D: TRBD2; size: .; CDR3: CASSRGRGGYNEQYF; DNA: TGTGCCAGCAGCCGAGGGCGGGGGGGCTACAATGAGCAGTACTTC
J: TRBJ2-7; V: TRBV12-3/TRBV12-4; D: TRBD1; size: .; CDR3: CASSLNQGAPYEQYF; DNA: TGTGCCAGCAGTTTAAACCAGGGGGCCCCCTACGAGCAGTACTTC
J: TRBJ2-1; V: TRBV4-3; D: TRBD2; size: few; CDR3: CASSQDRMDGGYNEQFF; DNA: TGCGCCAGCAGCCAAGATCGAATGGACGGGGGGTACAATGAGCAGTTCTTC
J: TRBJ2-4; V: TRBV27; D: TRBD1; size: many; CDR3: CASSFIKGQSTKNIQYF; DNA: TGTGCCAGCAGTTTCATTAAGGGACAGAGTACCAAAAACATTCAGTACTTC
J: TRBJ2-7; V: TRBV4-2; D: .; size: many; CDR3: CASSQDNSRRGELSQYF; DNA: TGTGCCAGCAGCCAAGATAACAGCCGACGAGGGGAGTTGAGCCAGTACTTC
J: TRBJ1-2; V: TRBV12-3/TRBV12-4; D: .; size: .; CDR3: CASSLRSGEYYGYTF; DNA: TGTGCCAGCAGCCTAAGGAGCGGGGAGTACTATGGCTACACCTTC
J: TRBJ2-2; V: TRBV25-1; D: TRBD2; size: .; CDR3: CASSEGTRGSGELFF; DNA: TGTGCCAGCAGTGAAGGGACTAGGGGGTCCGGGGAGCTGTTTTTT
J: TRBJ2-1; V: TRBV4-3; D: .; size: many; CDR3: CASSQVSSMNEQFF; DNA: TGCGCCAGCAGCCAAGTTTCATCCATGAATGAGCAGTTCTTC
J: TRBJ2-3; V: TRBV12-3/TRBV12-4; D: TRBD2; size: many; CDR3: CASSPRTSIGDTQYF; DNA: TGTGCCAGCAGTCCCCGGACTAGCATCGGAGATACGCAGTATTTT
J: TRBJ2-3; V: TRBV5-1; D: .; size: few; CDR3: CASSTGPGSGTDTQYF; DNA: TGCGCCAGCAGCACAGGACCAGGGAGTGGAACAGATACGCAGTATTTT
J: TRBJ1-5; V: TRBV12-3/TRBV12-4; D: TRBD1; size: .; CDR3: CASSSSDRVNQPQHF; DNA: TGTGCCAGCAGTTCCTCGGACAGGGTCAATCAGCCCCAGCATTTT
J: TRBJ2-7; V: TRBV12-3/TRBV12-4; D: TRBD1; size: many; CDR3: CASIPTGGFYEQYF; DNA: TGTGCCAGCATCCCGACAGGGGGCTTCTACGAGCAGTACTTC
J: TRBJ1-2; V: TRBV7-9; D: .; size: .; CDR3: CASSLVGTNYGYTF; DNA: TGTGCCAGCAGCTTAGTGGGGACTAACTATGGCTACACCTTC
J: TRBJ2-3; V: TRBV20-1; D: .; size: .; CDR3: CSALVNPGSTDTQYF; DNA: TGCAGTGCGCTCGTTAATCCGGGAAGCACAGATACGCAGTATTTT
J: TRBJ2-5; V: TRBV2; D: .; size: .; CDR3: CASSEALEGETQYF; DNA: TGTGCCAGCAGTGAAGCGCTCGAGGGAGAGACCCAGTACTTC
J: TRBJ1-1; V: TRBV7-2; D: TRBD1; size: few; CDR3: CASTLPGRGRSGEAFF; DNA: TGTGCCAGCACCCTACCTGGGAGGGGGCGCTCGGGTGAAGCTTTCTTT
J: TRBJ1-5; V: TRBV12-3/TRBV12-4; D: .; size: .; CDR3: CASSPRQRGSNQPQHF; DNA: TGTGCCAGCAGCCCGAGACAGAGGGGTAGCAATCAGCCACAGCATTTT
J: TRBJ2-3; V: TRBV7-2; D: .; size: few; CDR3: CASSLNTAESTDTQYF; DNA: TGTGCCAGCAGCTTAAATACGGCAGAAAGCACAGATACGCAGTATTTT
J: TRBJ2-4; V: TRBV12-3/TRBV12-4; D: .; size: many; CDR3: CASSLGGFQNIQYF; DNA: TGTGCCAGCAGTTTAGGAGGGTTTCAAAACATTCAGTACTTC
J: TRBJ2-7; V: TRBV6-2/TRBV6-3; D: .; size: few; CDR3: CASSYSGILDSSYEQYF; DNA: TGTGCCAGCAGTTACTCGGGTATCCTGGACAGCTCCTACGAGCAGTACTTC
J: TRBJ2-5; V: TRBV5-1; D: .; size: .; CDR3: CASNVGQETQYF; DNA: TGCGCCAGCAACGTCGGGCAAGAGACCCAGTACTTC
J: TRBJ1-4; V: TRBV6-5; D: .; size: few; CDR3: CASSYSGRTNERLFF; DNA: TGTGCCAGCAGTTACTCGGGCAGAACTAATGAAAGACTGTTTTTT
J: TRBJ1-4; V: TRBV10-3; D: .; size: .; CDR3: CAISETGNEKLFF; DNA: TGTGCCATCAGTGAGACAGGGAATGAAAAACTGTTTTTT
J: TRBJ2-1; V: TRBV27; D: .; size: .; CDR3: CASTTGSSYNEQFF; DNA: TGTGCCAGCACCACAGGGAGCTCCTACAATGAGCAGTTCTTC
J: TRBJ2-7; V: TRBV10-2; D: .; size: .; CDR3: CASSEPLVSYEQYF; DNA: TGCGCCAGCAGTGAGCCCCTCGTCTCCTACGAGCAGTACTTC
J: TRBJ1-1; V: TRBV27; D: .; size: once; CDR3: CASSLWPGKSTEAFF; DNA: TGTGCCAGCAGTTTATGGCCGGGGAAGTCCACTGAAGCTTTCTTT
J: TRBJ2-3; V: TRBV27; D: .; size: many; CDR3: CASSNELTDTQYF; DNA: TGTGCCAGCAGTAACGAGCTCACAGATACGCAGTATTTT
J: TRBJ1-5; V: TRBV20-1; D: .; size: .; CDR3: CSARGEINQPQHF; DNA: TGCAGTGCCCGAGGGGAGATAAATCAGCCCCAGCATTTT
J: TRBJ2-4; V: TRBV3-1; D: TRBD1; size: few; CDR3: CASSQVGTALAKNIQYF; DNA: TGTGCCAGCAGCCAAGTGGGGACAGCTCTAGCCAAAAACATTCAGTACTTC
J: TRBJ2-3; V: TRBV12-3/TRBV12-4; D: TRBD2; size: .; CDR3: CASRPGGNTDTQYF; DNA: TGTGCCAGCCGACCGGGGGGAAACACAGATACGCAATATTTT